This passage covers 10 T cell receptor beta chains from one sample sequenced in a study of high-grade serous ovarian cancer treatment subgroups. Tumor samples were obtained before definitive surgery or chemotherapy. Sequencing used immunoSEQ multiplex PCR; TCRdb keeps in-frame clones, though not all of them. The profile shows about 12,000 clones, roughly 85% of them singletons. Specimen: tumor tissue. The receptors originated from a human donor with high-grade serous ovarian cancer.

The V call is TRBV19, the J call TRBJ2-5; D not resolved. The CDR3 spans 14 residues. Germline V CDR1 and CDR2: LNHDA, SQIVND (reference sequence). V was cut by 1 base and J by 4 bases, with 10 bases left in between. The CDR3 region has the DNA TGTGCCAGTAGTATAGTTGGAGTCCGAGAGACCCAGTACTTC. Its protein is CASSIVGVRETQYF. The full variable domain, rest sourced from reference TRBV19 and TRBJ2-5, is DGGITQSPKYLFRKEGQNVTLSCEQNLNHDAMYWYRQDPGQGLRLIYYSQIVNDFQKGDIAEGYSVSREKKESFPLTVTSAQKNPTAFYLCASSIVGVRETQYFGPGTRLLVL.

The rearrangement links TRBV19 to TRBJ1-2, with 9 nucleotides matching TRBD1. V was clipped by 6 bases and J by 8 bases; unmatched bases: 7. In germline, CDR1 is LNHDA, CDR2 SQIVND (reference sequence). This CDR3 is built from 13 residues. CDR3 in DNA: TGTGCCAGTAGGGTACAGGGGGCGGGAGGCTACACCTTC. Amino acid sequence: CASRVQGAGGYTF.

The CDR3 spells CASSPGSYNEQFF. CDR3 nucleotides: TGTGCCAGCAGCCCCGGGTCCTACAATGAGCAGTTCTTC. The chain is built from TRBV6-6 and TRBJ2-1; D is uncertain. The length of the CDR3 is 13 residues. Germline CDR1 MNHNY, CDR2 SVGAGI (reference sequence). V was clipped by 6 bases and J by 1 base, with 7 bases between them.

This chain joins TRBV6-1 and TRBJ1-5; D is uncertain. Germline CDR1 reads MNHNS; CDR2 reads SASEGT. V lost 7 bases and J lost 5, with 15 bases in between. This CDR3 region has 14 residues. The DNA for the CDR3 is TGTGCCAGCAACCCGGGGTACACGGATCAGCCCCAGCATTTT. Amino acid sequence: CASNPGYTDQPQHF.

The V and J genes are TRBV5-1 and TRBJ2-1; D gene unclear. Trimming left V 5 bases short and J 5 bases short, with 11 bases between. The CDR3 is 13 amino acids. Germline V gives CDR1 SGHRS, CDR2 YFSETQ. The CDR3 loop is CASSRVANNEQFF. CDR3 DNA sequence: TGCGCCAGCAGTCGGGTGGCGAACAATGAGCAGTTCTTC.

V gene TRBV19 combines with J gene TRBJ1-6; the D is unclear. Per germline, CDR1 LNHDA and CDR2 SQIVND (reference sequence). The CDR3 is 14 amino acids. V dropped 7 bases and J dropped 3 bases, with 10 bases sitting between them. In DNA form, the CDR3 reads TGTGCCAGTAAGGACGTCCTCTATAATTCACCCCTCCACTTT. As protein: CASKDVLYNSPLHF.

DNA of the CDR3: TGTGCCAGCAGATTACAGACTAACTATGGCTACACCTTC. Encoded protein: CASRLQTNYGYTF. This chain connects TRBV6-1 to TRBJ1-2, with D unclear. Germline V gene sequence: CDR1 MNHNS, CDR2 SASEGT. This CDR3 has 13 residues. Trimming removed 6 bases at V and 0 bases at J, with 8 bases between.

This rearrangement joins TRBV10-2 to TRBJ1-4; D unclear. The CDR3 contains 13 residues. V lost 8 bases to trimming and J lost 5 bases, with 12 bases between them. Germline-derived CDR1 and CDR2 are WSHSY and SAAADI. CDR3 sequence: CASVGRRNEKLFF. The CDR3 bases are TGCGCCAGCGTGGGTCGGAGAAATGAAAAACTGTTTTTT.

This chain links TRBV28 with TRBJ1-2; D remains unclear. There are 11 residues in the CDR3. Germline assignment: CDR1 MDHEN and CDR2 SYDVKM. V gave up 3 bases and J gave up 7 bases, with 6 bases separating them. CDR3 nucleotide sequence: TGTGCCAGCAGTTTGAATTTTGGCTACACCTTC. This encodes CASSLNFGYTF.

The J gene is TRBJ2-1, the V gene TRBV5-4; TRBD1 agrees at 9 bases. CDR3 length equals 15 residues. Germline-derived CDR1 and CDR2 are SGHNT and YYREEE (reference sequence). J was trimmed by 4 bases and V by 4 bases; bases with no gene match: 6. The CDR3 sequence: CASSIGQGSYNEQFF. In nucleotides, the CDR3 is TGTGCCAGCAGCATCGGACAGGGGAGTTACAATGAGCAGTTCTTC.